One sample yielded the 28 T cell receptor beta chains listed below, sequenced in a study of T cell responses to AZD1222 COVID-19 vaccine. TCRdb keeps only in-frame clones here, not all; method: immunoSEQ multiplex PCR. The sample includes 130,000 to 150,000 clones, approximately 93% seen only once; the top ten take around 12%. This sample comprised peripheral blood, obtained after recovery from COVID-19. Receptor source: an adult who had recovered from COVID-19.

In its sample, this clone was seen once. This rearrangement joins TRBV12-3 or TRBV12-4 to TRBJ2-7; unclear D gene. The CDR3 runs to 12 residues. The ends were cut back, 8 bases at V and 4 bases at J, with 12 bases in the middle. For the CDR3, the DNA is TGTGCCAGCGGCCTGGTGGAGTACGAGCAGTACTTC. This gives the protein CASGLVEYEQYF.

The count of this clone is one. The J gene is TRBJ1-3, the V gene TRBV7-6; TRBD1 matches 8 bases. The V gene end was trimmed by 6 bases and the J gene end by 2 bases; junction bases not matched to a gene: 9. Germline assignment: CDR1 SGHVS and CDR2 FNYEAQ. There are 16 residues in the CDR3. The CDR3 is CASRHPGTGPGNTIYF. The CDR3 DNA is TGTGCCAGCAGACATCCCGGGACAGGACCTGGAAACACCATATATTTT. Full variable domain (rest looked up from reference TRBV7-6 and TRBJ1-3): GAGVSQSPRYKVTKRGQDVALRCDPISGHVSLYWYRQALGQGPEFLTYFNYEAQQDKSGLPNDRFSAERPEGSISTLTIQRTEQRDSAMYRCASRHPGTGPGNTIYFGEGSWLTVV.

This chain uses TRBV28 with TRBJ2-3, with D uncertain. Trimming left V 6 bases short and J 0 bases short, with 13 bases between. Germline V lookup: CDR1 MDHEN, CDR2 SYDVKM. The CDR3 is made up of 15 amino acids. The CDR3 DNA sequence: TGTGCCAGCAGCCATTACACTCCTAGCACAGATACGCAGTATTTT. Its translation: CASSHYTPSTDTQYF.

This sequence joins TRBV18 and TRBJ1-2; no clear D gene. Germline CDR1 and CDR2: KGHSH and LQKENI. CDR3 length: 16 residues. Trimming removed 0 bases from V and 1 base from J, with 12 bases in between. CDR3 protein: CASSPPIVNYNYGYTF. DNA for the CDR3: TGTGCCAGCTCACCACCCATAGTAAACTATAACTATGGCTACACCTTC. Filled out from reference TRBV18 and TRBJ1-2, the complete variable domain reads NAGVMQNPRHLVRRRGQEARLRCSPMKGHSHVYWYRQLPEEGLKFMVYLQKENIIDESGMPKERFSAEFPKEGPSILRIQQVVRGDSAAYFCASSPPIVNYNYGYTFGSGTRLTVV.

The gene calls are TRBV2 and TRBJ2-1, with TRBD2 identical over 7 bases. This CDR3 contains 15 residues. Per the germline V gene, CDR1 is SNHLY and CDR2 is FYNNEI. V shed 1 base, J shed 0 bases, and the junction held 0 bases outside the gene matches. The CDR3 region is CASSEGGSSYNEQFF. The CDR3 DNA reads TGTGCCAGCAGTGAAGGCGGGAGCTCCTACAATGAGCAGTTCTTC.

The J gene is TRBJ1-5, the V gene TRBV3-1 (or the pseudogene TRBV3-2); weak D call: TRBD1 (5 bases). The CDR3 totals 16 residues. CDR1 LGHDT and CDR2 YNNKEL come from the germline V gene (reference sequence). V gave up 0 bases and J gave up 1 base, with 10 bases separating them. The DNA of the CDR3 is TGTGCCAGCAGCCAAGAGGGCGGGACCAGCAATCAGCCCCAGCATTTT. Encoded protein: CASSQEGGTSNQPQHF.

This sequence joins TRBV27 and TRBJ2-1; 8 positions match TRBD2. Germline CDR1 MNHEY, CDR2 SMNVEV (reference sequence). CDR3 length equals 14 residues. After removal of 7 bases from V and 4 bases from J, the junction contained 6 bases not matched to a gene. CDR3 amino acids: CASTPGGRYNEQFF. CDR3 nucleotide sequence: TGTGCCAGCACCCCGGGGGGGCGGTACAATGAGCAGTTCTTC.

The DNA of the CDR3 is TGTGCCAGCAATGGGGGCACAGATACGCAGTATTTT. Encoded protein: CASNGGTDTQYF. The chain is built from TRBV27 and TRBJ2-3; D is unclear. This CDR3 region has 12 residues. V gave up 7 bases and J gave up 1 base, with 6 bases separating them. Germline lookup yields CDR1 MNHEY and CDR2 SMNVEV (reference sequence).

CDR3 loop: CASSYSISGLWGGYTF. Here the CDR3 DNA reads TGTGCCAGCAGTTACTCGATTTCGGGACTATGGGGTGGCTACACCTTC. The chain recombines TRBV6-5 with TRBJ1-2; TRBD1 might be the D (5 bases). The V and J ends lost 0 bases and 7 bases respectively, with 18 bases between them. The CDR3 covers 16 residues. The germline V gene has CDR1 MNHEY and CDR2 SVGAGI.

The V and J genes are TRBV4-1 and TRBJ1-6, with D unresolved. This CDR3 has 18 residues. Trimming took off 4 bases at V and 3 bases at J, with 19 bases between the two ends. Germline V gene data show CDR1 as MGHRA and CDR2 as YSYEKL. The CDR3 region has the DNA TGCGCCAGCAGCCCCCGTGTGGCCTGGGGTAGCTATAATTCACCCCTCCACTTT. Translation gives CASSPRVAWGSYNSPLHF.

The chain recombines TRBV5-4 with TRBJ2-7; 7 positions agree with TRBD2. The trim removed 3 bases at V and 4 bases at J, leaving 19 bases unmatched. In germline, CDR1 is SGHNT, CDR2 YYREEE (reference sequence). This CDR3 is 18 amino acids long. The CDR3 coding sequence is TGTGCCAGCAGCTCCCTGGTAGGTTCGGGGAGGGCCACTTACGAGCAGTACTTC. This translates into CASSSLVGSGRATYEQYF. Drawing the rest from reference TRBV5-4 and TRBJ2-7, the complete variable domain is ETGVTQSPTHLIKTRGQQVTLRCSSQSGHNTVSWYQQALGQGPQFIFQYYREEENGRGNFPPRFSGLQFPNYSSELNVNALELDDSALYLCASSSLVGSGRATYEQYFGPGTRLTVT.

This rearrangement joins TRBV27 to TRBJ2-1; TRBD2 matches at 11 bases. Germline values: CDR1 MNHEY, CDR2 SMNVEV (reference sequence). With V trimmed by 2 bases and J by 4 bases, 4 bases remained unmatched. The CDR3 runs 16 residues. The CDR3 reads CASSLRGTSGYNEQFF. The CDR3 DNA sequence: TGTGCCAGCAGTTTAAGGGGGACTAGCGGATACAATGAGCAGTTCTTC.

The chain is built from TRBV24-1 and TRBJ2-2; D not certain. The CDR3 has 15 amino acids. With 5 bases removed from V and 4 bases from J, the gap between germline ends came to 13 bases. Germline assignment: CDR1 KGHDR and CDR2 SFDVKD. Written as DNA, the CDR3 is TGTGCCACCAGTGCGCAGAACGTAGGCACCGGGGAGCTGTTTTTT. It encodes CATSAQNVGTGELFF.

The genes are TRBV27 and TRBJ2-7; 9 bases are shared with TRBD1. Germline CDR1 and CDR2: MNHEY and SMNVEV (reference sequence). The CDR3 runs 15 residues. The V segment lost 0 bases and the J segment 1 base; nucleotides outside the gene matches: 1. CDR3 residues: CASSLSGQGSYEQYF. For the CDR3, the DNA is TGTGCCAGCAGTTTATCGGGACAGGGATCCTACGAGCAGTACTTC.

The CDR3 reads CASSLRDRETGELFF. DNA of the CDR3: TGTGCCAGCAGCTTAAGGGACAGGGAGACCGGGGAGCTGTTTTTT. J is TRBJ2-2 and V is TRBV13, with 9 bases identical to TRBD1. Germline V gene sequence: CDR1 PRHDT, CDR2 FYEKMQ (reference sequence). V lost 2 bases and J lost 5; bases outside the gene matches: 3. The CDR3 has 15 residues.

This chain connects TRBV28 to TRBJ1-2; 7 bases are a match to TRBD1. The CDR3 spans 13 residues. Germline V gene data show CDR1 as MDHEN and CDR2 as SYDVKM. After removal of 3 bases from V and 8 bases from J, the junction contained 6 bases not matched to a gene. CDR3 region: CASSFGQVRGYTF. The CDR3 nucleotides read TGTGCCAGCAGTTTCGGACAGGTACGAGGCTACACCTTC.

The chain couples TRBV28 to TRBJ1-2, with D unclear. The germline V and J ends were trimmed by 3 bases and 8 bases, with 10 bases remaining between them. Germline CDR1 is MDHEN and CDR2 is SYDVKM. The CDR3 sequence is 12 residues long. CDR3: CASSFPAGGYTF. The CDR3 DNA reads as TGTGCCAGCAGTTTTCCCGCTGGCGGCTACACCTTC.

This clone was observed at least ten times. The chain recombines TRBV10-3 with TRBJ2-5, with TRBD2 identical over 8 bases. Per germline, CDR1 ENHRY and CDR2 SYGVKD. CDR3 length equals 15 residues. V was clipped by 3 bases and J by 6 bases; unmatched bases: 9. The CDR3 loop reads CAISDVAGPLQTQYF. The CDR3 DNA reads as TGTGCCATCAGTGATGTAGCGGGACCTCTACAGACCCAGTACTTC.

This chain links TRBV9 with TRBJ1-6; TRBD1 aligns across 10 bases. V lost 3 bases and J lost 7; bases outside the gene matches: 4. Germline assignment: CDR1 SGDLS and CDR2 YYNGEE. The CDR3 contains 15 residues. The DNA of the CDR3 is TGTGCCAGCAGCGCGGTGACAGGGGGCAATTCACCCCTCCACTTT. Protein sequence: CASSAVTGGNSPLHF.

The CDR3 DNA follows: TGTGCCAGCAGCGAATCCGATTATCTCCTCTCCTACGAGCAGTACTTC. It codes for CASSESDYLLSYEQYF. V is TRBV2 and J is TRBJ2-7; D is unresolved. V was cut by 6 bases and J by 0 bases, with 18 bases left in between. CDR1 is SNHLY, CDR2 FYNNEI, per germline. The CDR3 spans 16 residues.

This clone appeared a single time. CDR3 amino acids: CASSLHRGHQETQYF. CDR3 sequence (DNA): TGCGCCAGCAGCTTACACAGGGGCCATCAAGAGACCCAGTACTTC. The gene calls are TRBV5-1 and TRBJ2-5; 7 bases agree with TRBD1. V dropped 2 bases and J dropped 2; count of bases not matched to a gene: 6. CDR3 size: 15 residues. In germline, CDR1 is SGHRS, CDR2 YFSETQ.

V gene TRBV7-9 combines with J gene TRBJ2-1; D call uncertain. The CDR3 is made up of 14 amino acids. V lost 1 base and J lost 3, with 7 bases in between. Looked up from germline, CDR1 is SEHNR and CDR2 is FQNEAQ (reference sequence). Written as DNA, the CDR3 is TGTGCCAGCAGCTTAGGGTACAGCTACAATGAGCAGTTCTTC. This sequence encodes CASSLGYSYNEQFF.

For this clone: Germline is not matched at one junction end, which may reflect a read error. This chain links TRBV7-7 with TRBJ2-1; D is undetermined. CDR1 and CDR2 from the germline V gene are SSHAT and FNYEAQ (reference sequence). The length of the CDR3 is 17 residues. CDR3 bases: TGTGCTAGCAGCTCCCTGGTCCCCCCAATCCCAAACAATGAGCAGTTCTTC. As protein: CASSSLVPPIPNNEQFF.

The CDR3 region has the DNA TGTGCCAGCAGTTTATCGACGGGGGCCGATGAGCAGTTCTTC. Protein sequence: CASSLSTGADEQFF. The chain couples TRBV27 to TRBJ2-1; D may correspond to TRBD1 or TRBD2 (6 bases each). Between the trimmed V and J ends, which lost 0 bases and 8 bases, there was a span of 11 bases. The CDR3 extends over 14 amino acids. Germline CDR1 reads MNHEY; CDR2 reads SMNVEV (reference sequence).

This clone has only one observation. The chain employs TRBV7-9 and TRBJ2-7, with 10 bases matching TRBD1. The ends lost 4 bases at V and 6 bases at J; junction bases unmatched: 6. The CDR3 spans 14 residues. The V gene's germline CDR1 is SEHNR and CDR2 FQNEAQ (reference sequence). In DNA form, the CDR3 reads TGTGCCAGCAGCTCGCCGGACAGGGGGGTCGAGCAGTACTTC. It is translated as CASSSPDRGVEQYF.

Here the CDR3 DNA reads TGTGCCAGCAGTTACGGGGCACGGGTGGGCGAGTTCTTC. Amino acid sequence: CASSYGARVGEFF. The rearrangement links TRBV6-5 to TRBJ2-1; D possibly corresponds to TRBD1 (5 bases). The CDR3 is 13 residues long. Trimming left V 2 bases short and J 14 bases short, with 16 bases between. Germline loops: CDR1 MNHEY, CDR2 SVGAGI.

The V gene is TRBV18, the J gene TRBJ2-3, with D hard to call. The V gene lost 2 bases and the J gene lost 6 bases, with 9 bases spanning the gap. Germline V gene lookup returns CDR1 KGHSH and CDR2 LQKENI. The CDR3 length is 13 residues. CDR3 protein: CASSPDSVDTQYF. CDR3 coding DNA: TGTGCCAGCTCACCAGACTCGGTGGATACGCAGTATTTT.

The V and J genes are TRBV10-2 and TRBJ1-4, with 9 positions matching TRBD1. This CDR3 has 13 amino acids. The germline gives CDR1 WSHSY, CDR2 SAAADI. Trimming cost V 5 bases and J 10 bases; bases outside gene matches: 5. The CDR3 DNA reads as TGCGCCAGCAGTCCGGGACAGGGTGGAAAACTGTTTTTT. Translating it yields CASSPGQGGKLFF.